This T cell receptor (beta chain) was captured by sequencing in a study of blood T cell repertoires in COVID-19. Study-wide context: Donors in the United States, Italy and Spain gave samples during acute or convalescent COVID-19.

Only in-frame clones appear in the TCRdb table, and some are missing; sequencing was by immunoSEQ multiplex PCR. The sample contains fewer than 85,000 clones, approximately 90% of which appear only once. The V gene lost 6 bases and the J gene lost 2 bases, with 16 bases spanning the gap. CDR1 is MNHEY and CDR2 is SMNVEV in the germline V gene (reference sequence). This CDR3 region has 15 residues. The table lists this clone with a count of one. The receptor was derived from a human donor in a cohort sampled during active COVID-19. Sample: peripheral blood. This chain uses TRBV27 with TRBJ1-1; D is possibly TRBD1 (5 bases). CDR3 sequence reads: CASRAGLGPNTEAFF. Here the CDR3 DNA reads TGTGCCAGCAGAGCGGGGCTGGGACCTAACACTGAAGCTTTCTTT.